Listed below are T cell receptor beta chains from one sample, sequenced in a study of blood T cell repertoires in COVID-19. Using immunoSEQ multiplex PCR, the repertoire was profiled, and TCRdb retains in-frame clones only, with some absent. The table has around 180,000 clones, roughly 70% seen once. Sequencing was carried out using peripheral blood. The receptor set was obtained from a woman aged 80 or older with acute or convalescent COVID-19. Both conserved end residues are part of each CDR3. D genes are given only for firm matches. The listing skips clone size in some rows; elsewhere it reads once, few, many or a size class.

TRBD1 | few | TRBJ2-1 | TRBV6-1 | TGTGCCAGCAGTGAAAAGACAGGGAGTGGTATGGCGGCCTCCTACAATGAGCAGTTCTTC | CASSEKTGSGMAASYNEQFF
. | . | TRBJ1-5 | TRBV6-1 | TGTGCCAGCAGTGATGAACAGGGTAATCAGCCCCAGCATTTT | CASSDEQGNQPQHF
TRBD1 | . | TRBJ1-2 | TRBV24-1 | TGTGCCACCAGTGACCCACAGGGGGACTATGGCTACACCTTC | CATSDPQGDYGYTF
TRBD1 | . | TRBJ1-1 | TRBV27 | TGTGCCAGCAGTACCCGGACAGGGGGCGTACGAGCTTTCTTT | CASSTRTGGVRAFF
TRBD1 | . | TRBJ1-2 | TRBV6-5 | TGTGCCAGCAGTTACAGCCCGGGACAGAACTATGGCTACACCTTC | CASSYSPGQNYGYTF
TRBD2 | . | TRBJ2-3 | TRBV14 | TGTGCCAGCAGCCAAGATCAAACTAGCGGGAGTATAGCAGATACGCAGTATTTT | CASSQDQTSGSIADTQYF
. | . | TRBJ2-7 | TRBV7-9 | TGTGCCAGCAGCCCCACAGGGTACGAGCAGTACTTC | CASSPTGYEQYF
TRBD1 | . | TRBJ1-2 | TRBV10-3 | TGTGCCATCAGTGAGTCTGGGACAGCTAACTATGGCTACACCTTC | CAISESGTANYGYTF
TRBD1 | . | TRBJ1-1 | TRBV2 | TGTGCCAGCATTCAGGGACAGCTAGCTTTCTTT | CASIQGQLAFF
TRBD2 | once | TRBJ2-7 | TRBV10-3 | TGTGCCATCAAGGGGACTAGCGTGAACGAGCAGTACTTC | CAIKGTSVNEQYF
TRBD1 | . | TRBJ2-1 | TRBV7-2 | TGTGCCAGCAGCCCATGGACAGGGAATAATGAGCAGTTCTTC | CASSPWTGNNEQFF